Presented here are 30 T cell receptor beta chains from one specimen sequenced in a study of early stage breast cancer tumors. The protocol was immunoSEQ multiplex PCR, while the TCRdb copy is restricted to in-frame clones and leaves out a portion. The data contain 4,500 or so clones, 65% to 80% of them singletons. Sequenced sample: normal breast tissue next to the tumor. Every receptor here comes from a person aged 55 to 70 with breast cancer.

In regard to this clone: The junction departs from the called germline gene at one end, perhaps through a read error. This chain joins TRBV7-7 and TRBJ2-5, with TRBD2 identical over 10 bases. CDR3 length equals 16 residues. Germline V gives CDR1 SSHAT, CDR2 FNYEAQ (reference sequence). The CDR3 reads CASSLATASGRETQYF. DNA of the CDR3: TGTGCTAGCAGCTTAGCGACGGCTAGCGGGAGAGAGACCCAGTACTTC.

V usage is TRBV6-1 and J usage is TRBJ2-3; tentatively, D is TRBD1 (5 bases). The CDR3 is 13 residues long. V was pared by 6 bases and J by 5 bases, with 12 bases between. The germline gives CDR1 MNHNS, CDR2 SASEGT. CDR3 residues: CASRPGLEDTQYF. The CDR3 region has the DNA TGTGCCAGCAGGCCAGGGCTGGAAGATACGCAGTATTTT.

There are a few counts of this clone. CDR3 in DNA: TGCGCCAGCAGCTACGGACAGGGGGTCGGACACGAGCAGTACTTC. Amino acids: CASSYGQGVGHEQYF. V gene TRBV5-1 combines with J gene TRBJ2-7, with 10 bases identical to TRBD1. Germline CDR1 SGHRS, CDR2 YFSETQ. CDR3 length: 15 amino acids. The ends lost 3 bases at V and 5 bases at J; junction bases unmatched: 8.

The V gene is TRBV6-5, the J gene TRBJ2-7; a possible D gene is TRBD2 (5 bases). The CDR3 contains 15 residues. CDR1 is MNHEY, CDR2 SVGAGI, per germline. Trimming left V 5 bases short and J 5 bases short, with 19 bases between. CDR3 region: CASSTARGRGDEQYF. The DNA of the CDR3 is TGTGCCAGCAGTACCGCTAGAGGGAGAGGAGACGAGCAGTACTTC.

This clone was seen only a few times. The rearrangement links TRBV5-1 to TRBJ1-1; 8 nucleotides agree with TRBD1. Per the germline V gene, CDR1 is SGHRS and CDR2 is YFSETQ. The trim removed 4 bases at V and 0 bases at J, leaving 5 bases unmatched. The CDR3 runs to 15 residues. This CDR3 reads CASSTGQGMNTEAFF. Here the CDR3 DNA reads TGCGCCAGCAGCACAGGACAGGGAATGAACACTGAAGCTTTCTTT.

This clone was detected only a few times. The genes are TRBV21-1 and TRBJ1-5. TRBV21-1 is noted as a pseudogene. The CDR3 is made up of 15 amino acids. The CDR3 DNA reads as TGTGCCAGCAGCCCGAACGGGGTCAGGAATCAGCCCCAGCATTTT. The encoded protein is CASSPNGVRNQPQHF.

This chain links TRBV29-1 with TRBJ1-1; maybe TRBD1 (5 bases). The V gene's germline CDR1 is SQVTM and CDR2 ANQGSEA. Trimming stripped 7 bases from V and 7 bases from J, with 10 bases between. This CDR3 comprises 10 residues. Here the CDR3 reads CSGGGVEAFF. The CDR3 DNA is TGCAGCGGGGGAGGGGTTGAAGCTTTCTTT.

The sample holds one count of this clone. The chain combines TRBV6-1 with TRBJ1-3; the D gene is possibly TRBD1 (6 bases). Trimming cost V 3 bases and J 0 bases, with 9 bases left between them. The CDR3 covers 15 residues. Germline-derived CDR1 and CDR2 are MNHNS and SASEGT. DNA of the CDR3: TGTGCCAGCAGTGAGGGGGCCAACTCTGGAAACACCATATATTTT. It codes for CASSEGANSGNTIYF.

CDR3 coding DNA: TGTGCCAGTTCCGCGCGGAGCGGGGAGACCCAGTACTTC. Amino acids: CASSARSGETQYF. V and J are TRBV19 and TRBJ2-5; a possible D gene is TRBD2 (6 bases). The CDR3 totals 13 residues. Germline-derived CDR1 and CDR2 are LNHDA and SQIVND (reference sequence). V was clipped by 8 bases and J by 5 bases, with 15 bases between them. The whole variable domain, filled in from reference TRBV19 and TRBJ2-5, reads DGGITQSPKYLFRKEGQNVTLSCEQNLNHDAMYWYRQDPGQGLRLIYYSQIVNDFQKGDIAEGYSVSREKKESFPLTVTSAQKNPTAFYLCASSARSGETQYFGPGTRLLVL.

The CDR3 DNA follows: TGTGCCAGCAGCGGACAGGGGGGTAATTCACCCCTCCACTTT. It encodes CASSGQGGNSPLHF. The rearrangement joins TRBV11-2 to TRBJ1-6; 10 nucleotides align to TRBD1. CDR3 length: 14 amino acids. Germline V CDR1 and CDR2: SGHAT, FQNNGV. J gave up 6 bases and V 5 bases, and 1 base lay outside the gene matches. Complete variable domain (other parts from reference TRBV11-2 and TRBJ1-6): EAGVAQSPRYKIIEKRQSVAFWCNPISGHATLYWYQQILGQGPKLLIQFQNNGVVDDSQLPKDRFSAERLKGVDSTLKIQPAKLEDSAVYLCASSGQGGNSPLHFGNGTRLTVT.

This clone was counted a few times. The chain couples TRBV7-8 to TRBJ2-5, with 13 bases lining up with TRBD2. This CDR3 has 16 amino acids. V trimming: 5 bases; J trimming: 2 bases; junction bases outside the gene matches: 5. Germline V gene data show CDR1 as SGHVS and CDR2 as FQNEAQ. The CDR3 region has the DNA TGTGCCAGCAGCGCGGGGGGACTAGCGGGGCAAGAGACCCAGTACTTC. This translates into CASSAGGLAGQETQYF.

This chain links TRBV6-5 with TRBJ1-1, with D unclear. The germline V and J ends were trimmed by 8 bases and 1 base, with 11 bases remaining between them. This CDR3 spans 13 amino acids. The germline CDR1 and CDR2 sequences are MNHEY and SVGAGI. This chain's CDR3 is CASFGHSNTEAFF. DNA of the CDR3: TGTGCCAGCTTCGGCCACTCGAACACTGAAGCTTTCTTT.

Notes on this clone: In the same sample, other DNA sequences code for this CDR3. The chain joins TRBV6-1 to TRBJ2-7; no reliable D call. Looked up from germline, CDR1 is MNHNS and CDR2 is SASEGT. V was clipped by 2 bases and J by 0 bases, with 2 bases between them. This CDR3 has 12 amino acids. The CDR3 region has the DNA TGTGCCAGCAGTGAATCCTCCTACGAGCAGTACTTC. It specifies CASSESSYEQYF.

CDR3 sequence (DNA): TGTGCCAGCAGTTTAAAACTCTCCTACGAGCAGTACTTC. Amino acid sequence: CASSLKLSYEQYF. This rearrangement joins TRBV27 to TRBJ2-7; D gene uncertain. In germline, CDR1 is MNHEY, CDR2 SMNVEV (reference sequence). The CDR3 totals 13 residues. Trimming pared 2 bases from V and 0 bases from J, leaving 5 bases between.

The chain has TRBV20-1 and TRBJ2-7; D unclear. The germline V gene has CDR1 DFQATT and CDR2 SNEGSKA (reference sequence). This CDR3 is built from 11 residues. V lost 6 bases to trimming and J lost 2 bases, with 8 bases between them. The CDR3 spells CSASSPYEQYF. As DNA, the CDR3 is TGCAGTGCGTCCTCCCCCTACGAGCAGTACTTC.

This sequence joins TRBV30 and TRBJ2-4, with D possibly being TRBD2 (6 bases). V was clipped by 5 bases and J by 9 bases, with 11 bases between them. The CDR3 loop spans 11 amino acids. CDR1 is GTSNPN, CDR2 SVGIG, per germline (reference sequence). CDR3 amino acids: CAWEEGTIQYF. CDR3 bases: TGTGCCTGGGAGGAGGGAACCATTCAGTACTTC.

This clone appeared a few times. This chain uses TRBV5-1 with TRBJ1-1; 11 nucleotides agree with TRBD1. CDR1 is SGHRS and CDR2 is YFSETQ in the germline V gene. The CDR3 is 15 amino acids. Trimming removed 1 base from V and 6 bases from J; junction bases left unmatched: 5. The CDR3 sequence: CASSLKGQGASEAFF. The CDR3 coding sequence is TGCGCCAGCAGCTTGAAAGGACAGGGGGCTTCTGAAGCTTTCTTT.

This clone appeared a few times. This chain uses TRBV5-4 with TRBJ2-6; D is unresolved. Germline-derived CDR1 and CDR2 are SGHNT and YYREEE (reference sequence). The ends were cut back, 0 bases at V and 4 bases at J, with 8 bases in the middle. The CDR3 extends over 15 amino acids. Here the CDR3 DNA reads TGTGCCAGCAGCTTGGATAGGGCCGGGGCCAACGTCCTGACTTTC. Translating it yields CASSLDRAGANVLTF.

DNA of the CDR3: TGCGCCAGCAGCACAGGACAGGGCTACGAGCAGTACTTC. It is translated as CASSTGQGYEQYF. The chain recombines TRBV5-1 with TRBJ2-7, with 8 bases identical to TRBD1. The CDR3 loop spans 13 amino acids. Per germline, CDR1 SGHRS and CDR2 YFSETQ. The V and J ends lost 4 bases and 3 bases, in that order; junction bases with no gene match: 3.

The rearrangement joins TRBV5-1 to TRBJ2-2; no firm D call. Trimming removed 6 bases from V and 3 bases from J, with 12 bases in between. Germline CDR1 reads SGHRS; CDR2 reads YFSETQ. The CDR3 covers 14 residues. The CDR3 DNA follows: TGCGCCAGCAAGTTGGTAGCTTACACCGGGGAGCTGTTTTTT. Its protein is CASKLVAYTGELFF.

This clone was observed a single time. The V gene is TRBV28, the J gene TRBJ1-3; 8 bases line up with TRBD1. The CDR3 covers 15 residues. Germline V CDR1 and CDR2: MDHEN, SYDVKM. V lost 3 bases and J lost 5; bases outside the gene matches: 6. DNA of the CDR3: TGTGCCAGCAGTTTCAGACAGGGGTGGAGAAACACCATATATTTT. It yields the protein CASSFRQGWRNTIYF.

The gene calls are TRBV29-1 and TRBJ2-5; 9 bases are shared with TRBD2. J lost 4 bases, V lost 4 bases, and 7 bases had no gene match. CDR1 is SQVTM, CDR2 ANQGSEA, per germline. The CDR3 is 14 residues long. CDR3 loop: CSVVLAGDGETQYF. CDR3 DNA: TGCAGCGTTGTGTTAGCGGGAGATGGAGAGACCCAGTACTTC. Full variable domain (outside the CDR3, taken from reference TRBV29-1 and TRBJ2-5): SAVISQKPSRDICQRGTSLTIQCQVDSQVTMMFWYRQQPGQSLTLIATANQGSEATYESGFVIDKFPISRPNLTFSTLTVSNMSPEDSSIYLCSVVLAGDGETQYFGPGTRLLVL.

The V and J genes are TRBV23-1 and TRBJ1-4, with 7 bases that match TRBD1. TRBV23-1 is assigned to the ORF class and has an uncertain function. The J segment lost 4 bases and the V segment lost 8 bases, leaving 16 bases of the junction unmatched. The CDR3 spans 17 residues. The CDR3 nucleotides are TGCGCCAGCCGATCCGGGACAGTTGGTTTTAGTAATGAAAAACTGTTTTTT. Protein: CASRSGTVGFSNEKLFF.

Concerning this clone itself: The sample carries other DNA sequences with the same CDR3. The V call is TRBV7-3, the J call TRBJ2-1; a weak D match, TRBD2 (6 bases). The length of the CDR3 is 13 residues. Trimming left V 2 bases short and J 7 bases short, with 9 bases between. Germline CDR1 is SGHTA and CDR2 is FQGTGA. CDR3 loop: CASSLGGRNEQFF. Here the CDR3 DNA reads TGTGCCAGCAGCTTAGGTGGGAGGAATGAGCAGTTCTTC.

The chain employs TRBV18 and TRBJ1-1; TRBD1 is a possible D gene (5 bases). Trimming took 3 bases from V and 3 from J, leaving 14 bases between them. Germline V gives CDR1 KGHSH, CDR2 LQKENI. CDR3 length: 15 residues. CDR3 in DNA: TGTGCCAGCTCACCGTCTTTAGGGGCGGACACTGAAGCTTTCTTT. Its translation: CASSPSLGADTEAFF.

The chain has TRBV2 and TRBJ1-4; D possibly corresponds to TRBD1 (5 bases). Between the trimmed V and J ends, which lost 2 bases and 4 bases, there was a span of 17 bases. Germline V lookup: CDR1 SNHLY, CDR2 FYNNEI. The CDR3 contains 17 residues. The CDR3: CASSERGVGRLNEKLFF. CDR3 DNA sequence: TGTGCCAGCAGTGAACGGGGGGTAGGACGACTTAATGAAAAACTGTTTTTT. The variable domain in full, with the rest retrieved from reference TRBV2 and TRBJ1-4, is EPEVTQTPSHQVTQMGQEVILRCVPISNHLYFYWYRQILGQKVEFLVSFYNNEISEKSEIFDDQFSVERPDGSNFTLKIRSTKLEDSAMYFCASSERGVGRLNEKLFFGSGTQLSVL.

The chain couples TRBV30 to TRBJ1-1; possibly TRBD1 for D (6 bases). The CDR3 has 12 residues. V was cut by 2 bases and J by 7 bases, with 11 bases left in between. Per germline, CDR1 GTSNPN and CDR2 SVGIG (reference sequence). CDR3 sequence: CAWSPGQNEAFF. The CDR3, as DNA: TGTGCCTGGAGTCCGGGACAAAATGAAGCTTTCTTT.

About this clone itself: Since the CDR3 does not end with the conserved phenylalanine or tryptophan, this likely comes from a read error. It is unclear where the CDR3 begins or ends on the DNA, so no DNA is shown, and the CDR3 is as TCRdb lists it. The V and J genes are TRBV4-3 and TRBJ2-6. The CDR3 spans 15 residues, counting both ends. Germline V CDR1 and CDR2: LGHNA, YSLEER. The CDR3 sequence: CASSTIVGRHKVGPI.

This clone is termed medium-sized. The chain links TRBV6-5 to TRBJ1-1; D is ambiguous. Trimming removed 0 bases at V and 3 bases at J, with 8 bases between. Germline V gene lookup returns CDR1 MNHEY and CDR2 SVGAGI. The CDR3 is made up of 14 amino acids. The CDR3 DNA reads TGTGCCAGCAGTTACTCCGGGGATCACACTGAAGCTTTCTTT. The encoded protein is CASSYSGDHTEAFF.

The rearrangement links TRBV5-4 to TRBJ2-3; TRBD1 matches 10 bases. The CDR3 contains 16 residues. Germline V gene sequence: CDR1 SGHNT, CDR2 YYREEE (reference sequence). V trimming: 0 bases; J trimming: 1 base; junction bases outside the gene matches: 2. The CDR3 DNA reads as TGTGCCAGCAGCTTGGTGGGGACAGGGGGCACAGATACGCAGTATTTT. Its protein product is CASSLVGTGGTDTQYF.